A single sample is the source of the 26 T cell receptor beta chains below, sequenced in a study of blood T cell repertoires in COVID-19. TCRdb keeps only in-frame clones here, not all; method: immunoSEQ multiplex PCR. Of 45,000 to 55,000 clones in the sample, 84% were seen once. The sample consisted of peripheral blood. The receptors were gathered from a man aged 50 to 60 with acute or convalescent COVID-19.

V gene TRBV6-5 combines with J gene TRBJ2-5; TRBD2 matches at 8 bases. The CDR3 has 14 residues. Looked up from germline, CDR1 is MNHEY and CDR2 is SVGAGI. V shed 6 bases and J 4 bases; nucleotides not matched to a gene: 7. The chain's CDR3 is CASRHGGAAETQYF. As DNA, the CDR3 is TGTGCCAGCAGGCACGGGGGGGCAGCAGAGACCCAGTACTTC.

The chain employs TRBV7-2 and TRBJ2-1; 15 nucleotides match TRBD2. The V segment lost 1 base and the J segment 3 bases; nucleotides outside the gene matches: 7. The CDR3 has 19 residues. CDR1 is SGHTA, CDR2 FQGNSA, per germline. The CDR3 sequence is CASSLDPGTSGRSYNEQFF. The CDR3, as DNA: TGTGCCAGCAGCTTAGACCCTGGGACTAGCGGGAGGAGCTACAATGAGCAGTTCTTC.

This chain connects TRBV9 to TRBJ1-6; D is undetermined. CDR1 and CDR2 (germline): SGDLS, YYNGEE. This CDR3 is built from 12 residues. Trimming shortened V by 1 base and J by 7 bases, and 3 bases separated the two germline ends. The CDR3 spells CASSVQNSPLHF. CDR3 nucleotides: TGTGCCAGCAGCGTACAAAATTCACCCCTCCACTTT.

The V gene is TRBV9, the J gene TRBJ1-2; weak D call: TRBD1 (5 bases). V shed 6 bases and J shed 6 bases, with 21 bases lying between them. The germline gives CDR1 SGDLS, CDR2 YYNGEE. The CDR3 extends over 15 amino acids. The CDR3 region has the DNA TGTGCCAGCACCCAAACCTGGGAGGGGAACGATGGCTACACCTTC. Its translation is CASTQTWEGNDGYTF.

This clone has just one count. This chain joins TRBV9 and TRBJ2-7, with TRBD2 as a possible D gene (5 bases). Trimming removed 0 bases at V and 1 base at J, with 8 bases between. In germline, CDR1 is SGDLS, CDR2 YYNGEE. The CDR3 loop spans 14 amino acids. DNA for the CDR3: TGTGCCAGCAGCGTAGGTTCGGGATCCTACGAGCAGTACTTC. Protein product: CASSVGSGSYEQYF.

The J gene is TRBJ2-1, the V gene TRBV28, with D possibly matching TRBD2 (6 bases). This CDR3 comprises 17 residues. Germline V lookup: CDR1 MDHEN, CDR2 SYDVKM. V lost 7 bases, J lost 0 bases, and 19 bases lay in between. The CDR3 sequence: CASTPGVRIGSYNEQFF. The CDR3 DNA sequence: TGTGCCAGCACCCCGGGAGTTCGGATTGGCTCCTACAATGAGCAGTTCTTC.

The V gene is TRBV24-1, the J gene TRBJ2-7, with 8 bases lining up with TRBD2. The germline V gene encodes CDR1 KGHDR and CDR2 SFDVKD. This CDR3 is 16 amino acids long. J lost 0 bases, V lost 2 bases, and 5 bases had no gene match. The CDR3 loop is CATSDSIAGSSYEQYF. The CDR3, as DNA: TGTGCCACCAGTGATTCAATAGCGGGGAGCTCCTACGAGCAGTACTTC.

V is TRBV4-3 and J is TRBJ2-3; 7 nucleotides match TRBD2. The CDR3 has 16 residues. V was clipped by 0 bases and J by 5 bases; unmatched bases: 8. Per germline, CDR1 LGHNA and CDR2 YSLEER. This CDR3 reads CASSQDRSGGLDTQYF. The CDR3 DNA follows: TGCGCCAGCAGCCAAGATAGGTCGGGGGGTTTAGATACGCAGTATTTT.

This sequence joins TRBV7-2 and TRBJ2-7, with 9 positions matching TRBD2. The CDR3 contains 15 residues. Germline CDR1 is SGHTA and CDR2 is FQGNSA. V lost 4 bases to trimming and J lost 2 bases; unmatched junction nucleotides: 6. Written as DNA, the CDR3 is TGTGCCAGCAGCTCCGGGACTAGCAGGACCTACGAGCAGTACTTC. Its translation: CASSSGTSRTYEQYF.

The chain joins TRBV30 to TRBJ1-3, with a tentative D call TRBD1 (6 bases). The CDR3 covers 18 residues. V lost 3 bases and J 2 bases, leaving 23 bases between the germline ends. Germline CDR1 reads GTSNPN; CDR2 reads SVGIG (reference sequence). DNA of the CDR3: TGTGCCTGGAGACAGAACTACAGGGAAAGATTGGCTGGAAACACCATATATTTT. It codes for CAWRQNYRERLAGNTIYF.

The chain employs TRBV7-9 and TRBJ1-1; 7 nucleotides align to TRBD1. V lost 5 bases to trimming and J lost 5 bases; unmatched junction nucleotides: 11. The CDR3 spans 15 residues. Germline CDR1 is SEHNR and CDR2 is FQNEAQ (reference sequence). Written as DNA, the CDR3 is TGTGCCAGCAGCCCAACACGGACAGGATGGACTGAAGCTTTCTTT. This gives the protein CASSPTRTGWTEAFF.

The rearrangement links TRBV2 to TRBJ2-7, with D possibly matching TRBD1 (6 bases). Germline CDR1 is SNHLY and CDR2 is FYNNEI. CDR3 length equals 12 residues. Between the trimmed V and J ends, which lost 7 bases and 3 bases, there was a span of 10 bases. The CDR3 protein is CASTSGDYEQYF. The CDR3 DNA reads as TGTGCCAGCACTTCAGGGGACTACGAGCAGTACTTC.

The chain employs TRBV5-4 and TRBJ2-5, with 10 positions matching TRBD1. Trimming removed 4 bases from V and 2 bases from J; junction bases left unmatched: 5. Germline CDR1 reads SGHNT; CDR2 reads YYREEE (reference sequence). This CDR3 is 15 amino acids long. CDR3 nucleotides: TGTGCCAGCAGCAAACCGGGACAGGGGCAAGAGACCCAGTACTTC. Amino acids: CASSKPGQGQETQYF.

The chain is built from TRBV7-9 and TRBJ1-1; D is unclear. CDR3 length equals 15 residues. Trimming shortened V by 5 bases and J by 1 base, and 14 bases separated the two germline ends. Germline V gene data show CDR1 as SEHNR and CDR2 as FQNEAQ (reference sequence). In nucleotides, the CDR3 is TGTGCCAGCAGCCCCACGGCGGTGGGGAACACTGAAGCTTTCTTT. This encodes CASSPTAVGNTEAFF. The variable domain in full, with the rest retrieved from reference TRBV7-9 and TRBJ1-1, is DTGVSQNPRHKITKRGQNVTFRCDPISEHNRLYWYRQTLGQGPEFLTYFQNEAQLEKSRLLSDRFSAERPKGSFSTLEIQRTEQGDSAMYLCASSPTAVGNTEAFFGQGTRLTVV.

The gene calls are TRBV23-1 and TRBJ2-7; 7 bases fit TRBD1. TRBV23-1 belongs to the ORF category, with a function that is uncertain. The CDR3 consists of 15 residues. With 6 bases clipped from V and 0 bases from J, the junction kept 8 bases outside the gene matches. The CDR3 nucleotides are TGCGCCAGCAGAGACAGGGAGAAGAGCTCCTACGAGCAGTACTTC. Protein: CASRDREKSSYEQYF.

In its sample, this clone was seen once. The V call is TRBV6-2 or TRBV6-3, the J call TRBJ2-7, with D maybe TRBD1 (5 bases). Germline values: CDR1 MNHEY, CDR2 SVGEGT. The CDR3 length is 18 residues. Trimming left V 2 bases short and J 4 bases short, with 24 bases between. CDR3 nucleotide sequence: TGTGCCAGCAGTTACCCGTCGTGGGCTGTCCAGGGCAATTACGAGCAGTACTTC. It codes for CASSYPSWAVQGNYEQYF.

V is TRBV7-8 and J is TRBJ2-1, with 10 bases that match TRBD2. The CDR3 totals 16 residues. CDR1 and CDR2 (germline): SGHVS, FQNEAQ. V shed 1 base and J 4 bases; nucleotides not matched to a gene: 4. CDR3 loop: CASSLEGLAYYNEQFF. CDR3 nucleotide sequence: TGTGCCAGCAGCTTAGAGGGACTAGCGTATTACAATGAGCAGTTCTTC.

The chain links TRBV10-1 to TRBJ1-1; TRBD1 is a possible D gene (5 bases). The V end lost 4 bases, the J end lost 6 bases, and 12 bases lay between the germline ends. The germline V gene has CDR1 WNHNN and CDR2 SYGVQD (reference sequence). The CDR3 is made up of 13 amino acids. CDR3 sequence (DNA): TGCGCCAGCAGTGTCATCCGGGGGGCTGAAGCTTTCTTT. It translates to CASSVIRGAEAFF.

V and J are TRBV19 and TRBJ1-3; 8 bases fit TRBD1. The CDR3 runs to 16 residues. The V segment lost 5 bases and the J segment 0 bases; nucleotides outside the gene matches: 6. CDR1 LNHDA and CDR2 SQIVND come from the germline V gene (reference sequence). The CDR3 loop reads CASSPWDRSSGNTIYF. Written as DNA, the CDR3 is TGTGCCAGTAGTCCCTGGGACAGGTCCTCTGGAAACACCATATATTTT. Full variable domain (remainder filled in from reference TRBV19 and TRBJ1-3): DGGITQSPKYLFRKEGQNVTLSCEQNLNHDAMYWYRQDPGQGLRLIYYSQIVNDFQKGDIAEGYSVSREKKESFPLTVTSAQKNPTAFYLCASSPWDRSSGNTIYFGEGSWLTVV.

The table lists this clone with a count of one. The rearrangement joins TRBV7-9 to TRBJ2-5; D ambiguous. The tail of the sequence fits TRBJ2-7 better, so the J call may be wrong. Germline values: CDR1 SEHNR, CDR2 FQNEAQ (reference sequence). The CDR3 runs to 15 residues. This chain's CDR3 is CASSPAEVFGYEQYF. CDR3 nucleotide sequence: TGTGCCAGCAGCCCCGCCGAGGTTTTCGGCTACGAGCAGTACTTC.

The J gene is TRBJ1-3, the V gene TRBV28; TRBD1 might be the D (5 bases). Germline lookup yields CDR1 MDHEN and CDR2 SYDVKM. The CDR3 contains 14 residues. Between the trimmed V and J ends, which lost 10 bases and 2 bases, there was a span of 15 bases. CDR3 region: CAIRGGGAGNTIYF. In nucleotides, the CDR3 is TGTGCCATCCGTGGGGGGGGAGCTGGAAACACCATATATTTT.

This clone has a handful of counts. The genes are TRBV2 and TRBJ1-2; 9 bases are a match to TRBD1. Germline V gene data show CDR1 as SNHLY and CDR2 as FYNNEI. This CDR3 spans 14 amino acids. J was trimmed by 5 bases and V by 7 bases; bases with no gene match: 8. This CDR3 reads CASNFEGQGYGYTF. The CDR3 bases are TGTGCCAGCAACTTTGAAGGACAGGGGTATGGCTACACCTTC.

The chain couples TRBV4-2 to TRBJ1-2; no clear D gene. The CDR3 covers 17 residues. Trimming pared 1 base from V and 3 bases from J, leaving 18 bases between. Germline assignment: CDR1 LGHNA and CDR2 YNFKEQ. This CDR3 reads CASSQVTPVPPDYGYTF. DNA for the CDR3: TGTGCCAGCAGCCAAGTAACGCCAGTACCTCCCGACTATGGCTACACCTTC.

This chain connects TRBV11-2 to TRBJ1-2; D might be TRBD1 (6 bases). This CDR3 has 13 residues. Germline V lookup: CDR1 SGHAT, CDR2 FQNNGV. Trimming removed 5 bases from V and 8 bases from J, with 15 bases in between. CDR3 protein: CASSGQTGSGYTF. The DNA for the CDR3 is TGTGCCAGCAGCGGCCAGACAGGATCCGGCTACACCTTC.

This clone has only one observation. The rearrangement joins TRBV9 to TRBJ1-3; D not resolved. The CDR3 runs to 13 residues. V dropped 0 bases and J dropped 2 bases, with 3 bases sitting between them. Per germline, CDR1 SGDLS and CDR2 YYNGEE. CDR3 in amino acids: CASSVAPGNTIYF. In DNA, the CDR3 is TGTGCCAGCAGCGTAGCTCCTGGAAACACCATATATTTT.

The V gene is TRBV11-2, the J gene TRBJ2-1, with 11 nucleotides matching TRBD2. CDR1 is SGHAT, CDR2 FQNNGV, per germline. This CDR3 is built from 17 residues. The V segment lost 4 bases and the J segment 1 base; nucleotides outside the gene matches: 6. CDR3 amino acids: CASSSPTSGKSYNEQFF. CDR3 DNA sequence: TGTGCCAGCAGCTCGCCGACTAGCGGGAAATCCTACAATGAGCAGTTCTTC. The whole variable domain, filled in from reference TRBV11-2 and TRBJ2-1, reads EAGVAQSPRYKIIEKRQSVAFWCNPISGHATLYWYQQILGQGPKLLIQFQNNGVVDDSQLPKDRFSAERLKGVDSTLKIQPAKLEDSAVYLCASSSPTSGKSYNEQFFGPGTRLTVL.